The 9 T cell receptor beta chains below come from one sample, sequenced in a study of OX40 agonist ivuxolimab in advanced cancers. Assay: immunoSEQ multiplex PCR; the TCRdb copy retains only in-frame clones and omits some. In the table there are approximately 64,000 clones, around 89% of which are singletons. This specimen was CD4+ or CD8+ T cells sorted from blood, taken in a trial of the OX40 agonist ivuxolimab. These receptors all come from an adult with an advanced solid tumor such as melanoma, head and neck, liver or kidney cancer.

The rearrangement links TRBV18 to TRBJ2-3; no firm D call. In germline, CDR1 is KGHSH, CDR2 LQKENI. This CDR3 region has 13 residues. Trimming shortened V by 1 base and J by 5 bases, and 7 bases separated the two germline ends. In DNA, the CDR3 is TGTGCCAGCTCACCACGGGGAAGAGATACGCAGTATTTT. Protein product: CASSPRGRDTQYF.

This chain links TRBV29-1 with TRBJ2-5; D uncertain. The germline V gene has CDR1 SQVTM and CDR2 ANQGSEA. The length of the CDR3 is 11 residues. V was cut by 5 bases and J by 5 bases, with 9 bases left in between. This chain's CDR3 is CSVPGMETQYF. CDR3 DNA sequence: TGCAGCGTTCCAGGTATGGAGACCCAGTACTTC.

The rearrangement joins TRBV6-5 to TRBJ1-2, with TRBD1 as a possible D gene (5 bases). CDR3 length: 13 residues. The V end lost 4 bases, the J end lost 7 bases, and 13 bases lay between the germline ends. From germline, CDR1 is MNHEY and CDR2 SVGAGI. Here the CDR3 DNA reads TGTGCCAGCAGTTTCACAGGCTCGGGTGGCTACACCTTC. It codes for CASSFTGSGGYTF.

The CDR3 loop is CASSGEAEQFF. CDR3 coding DNA: TGTGCCAGCTCAGGGGAGGCTGAGCAGTTCTTC. V is TRBV19 and J is TRBJ2-1; D could derive from TRBD1 or TRBD2 (6 bases each). Germline V CDR1 and CDR2: LNHDA, SQIVND (reference sequence). Trimming removed 9 bases from V and 9 bases from J, with 12 bases in between. This CDR3 has 11 residues.

The chain combines TRBV19 with TRBJ1-2, with TRBD1 as a possible D gene (6 bases). Per germline, CDR1 LNHDA and CDR2 SQIVND (reference sequence). The ends were cut back, 0 bases at V and 7 bases at J, with 15 bases in the middle. The CDR3 extends over 15 amino acids. This CDR3 is CASSIDLAGASGYTF. The CDR3 DNA is TGTGCCAGTAGTATAGATCTGGCAGGGGCGAGTGGCTACACCTTC.

V and J are TRBV6-1 and TRBJ2-5; 7 bases are shared with TRBD2. The CDR3 contains 13 residues. Germline CDR1 reads MNHNS; CDR2 reads SASEGT. J lost 7 bases, V lost 5 bases, and 7 bases had no gene match. CDR3 sequence: CASSRTREGTQYF. The CDR3 DNA sequence: TGTGCCAGCAGTCGTACTAGGGAGGGGACCCAGTACTTC.

The V and J genes are TRBV19 and TRBJ2-4; D is uncertain. Germline CDR1 is LNHDA and CDR2 is SQIVND (reference sequence). The CDR3 is 13 amino acids. Trimming took off 0 bases at V and 7 bases at J, with 7 bases between the two ends. The CDR3 DNA sequence: TGTGCCAGTAGTATAGATTCTCGGAACATTCAGTACTTC. Translating it yields CASSIDSRNIQYF.

V gene TRBV9 combines with J gene TRBJ2-4, with 8 bases identical to TRBD2. The CDR3 has 19 amino acids. The ends lost 0 bases at V and 1 base at J; junction bases unmatched: 12. Germline assignment: CDR1 SGDLS and CDR2 YYNGEE. The CDR3 bases are TGTGCCAGCAGCGTAGAGGAGGGAGCGGGAGTCGCTGCCAAAAACATTCAGTACTTC. The encoded protein is CASSVEEGAGVAAKNIQYF.

This rearrangement joins TRBV9 to TRBJ1-1; maybe TRBD1 (5 bases). This CDR3 spans 16 amino acids. V lost 3 bases, J lost 0 bases, and 15 bases lay in between. CDR1 and CDR2 from the germline V gene are SGDLS and YYNGEE. CDR3 region: CASSEPLGGVNTEAFF. The CDR3 nucleotides are TGTGCCAGCAGCGAGCCCCTCGGGGGGGTGAACACTGAAGCTTTCTTT.